This entry lists 26 T cell receptor beta chains sequenced from one sample in a study of blood T cell repertoires in COVID-19. Method: immunoSEQ multiplex PCR; TCRdb's copy keeps in-frame clones and lacks some. The data contain about 76,000 clones, under 95% of them singletons. Specimen: peripheral blood. All receptors derive from a human donor in a cohort sampled during active COVID-19.

In this sample, this clone turned up once. The V and J genes are TRBV5-1 and TRBJ2-7, with D maybe TRBD1 (5 bases). The CDR3 is made up of 12 amino acids. Germline V gene data show CDR1 as SGHRS and CDR2 as YFSETQ. Trimming took off 2 bases at V and 4 bases at J, with 7 bases between the two ends. The CDR3 loop is CASSFDRYEQYF. CDR3 coding DNA: TGCGCCAGCAGCTTCGACAGATACGAGCAGTACTTC.

The rearrangement joins TRBV4-1 to TRBJ2-7; weak D call: TRBD1 (6 bases). Germline values: CDR1 MGHRA, CDR2 YSYEKL. CDR3 length: 14 amino acids. The ends were cut back, 4 bases at V and 5 bases at J, with 15 bases in the middle. This CDR3 reads CASSPPTGSNEQYF. The CDR3 DNA reads TGCGCCAGCAGCCCTCCAACAGGGTCCAACGAGCAGTACTTC.

The chain links TRBV7-6 to TRBJ2-3; TRBD2 aligns across 10 bases. The germline V gene has CDR1 SGHVS and CDR2 FNYEAQ. This CDR3 contains 15 residues. Trimming took 5 bases from V and 11 from J; bases not matched to a gene: 13. The CDR3 DNA reads TGTGCCAGCAGCGTAAGCCCAGCGGGGGGGCCTGTGCAGTATTTT. Residues: CASSVSPAGGPVQYF.

The V gene is TRBV7-3, the J gene TRBJ2-7; D might be TRBD1 (5 bases). Trimming removed 5 bases at V and 2 bases at J, with 10 bases between. Germline V gene sequence: CDR1 SGHTA, CDR2 FQGTGA. The CDR3 has 13 amino acids. The CDR3 here is CASSPDRTYEQYF. CDR3 coding DNA: TGTGCCAGCAGCCCCGACAGAACCTACGAGCAGTACTTC.

J is TRBJ1-1 and V is TRBV19; TRBD1 aligns across 7 bases. Germline CDR1 is LNHDA and CDR2 is SQIVND (reference sequence). V shed 6 bases and J 0 bases; nucleotides not matched to a gene: 4. The CDR3 length is 14 residues. CDR3 amino acids: CASRQGQLNTEAFF. The CDR3, as DNA: TGTGCCAGTAGGCAGGGACAGCTGAACACTGAAGCTTTCTTT.

The rearrangement uses TRBV29-1 and TRBJ1-2; D possibly corresponds to TRBD1 (6 bases). CDR3 length equals 12 residues. Per the germline V gene, CDR1 is SQVTM and CDR2 is ANQGSEA. The V gene lost 6 bases and the J gene lost 3 bases, with 11 bases spanning the gap. CDR3 in amino acids: CSVQYRDYGYTF. The DNA for the CDR3 is TGCAGCGTACAGTACAGGGACTATGGCTACACCTTC.

J is TRBJ1-2 and V is TRBV9, with TRBD1 identical over 7 bases. Germline V CDR1 and CDR2: SGDLS, YYNGEE. The ends lost 3 bases at V and 7 bases at J; junction bases unmatched: 12. The CDR3 has 15 amino acids. The CDR3 loop reads CASSASGTVGSGYTF. The CDR3 DNA is TGTGCCAGCAGCGCCTCCGGGACAGTAGGTTCTGGCTACACCTTC.

The chain has TRBV10-3 and TRBJ2-1, with 13 bases identical to TRBD2. Germline CDR1 ENHRY, CDR2 SYGVKD. J was trimmed by 0 bases and V by 10 bases; bases with no gene match: 6. The CDR3 has 16 amino acids. CDR3 in amino acids: CATSGTSGVSYNEQFF. The CDR3 coding sequence is TGTGCCACCTCCGGGACTAGCGGGGTCTCCTACAATGAGCAGTTCTTC.

The chain uses TRBV7-6 and TRBJ1-6, with 7 positions matching TRBD1. The germline gives CDR1 SGHVS, CDR2 FNYEAQ. Germline trimming cut 4 bases from V and 2 bases from J; bases unmatched to any gene: 8. The length of the CDR3 is 17 residues. The DNA of the CDR3 is TGTGCCAGCAGCTCGAGACAGGGAATGGCCTATAATTCACCCCTCCACTTT. Its protein product is CASSSRQGMAYNSPLHF.

The V gene is TRBV12-5, the J gene TRBJ2-2, with TRBD1 matching 9 bases. The V segment lost 0 bases and the J segment 5 bases; nucleotides outside the gene matches: 10. Germline V lookup: CDR1 LGHNT, CDR2 FRNRAP. The CDR3 is made up of 18 amino acids. CDR3 region: CASGLVTGGPRGTGELFF. The CDR3 DNA reads TGTGCTAGTGGTTTGGTCACAGGGGGCCCAAGAGGGACCGGGGAGCTGTTTTTT.

This clone was detected only once. The chain recombines TRBV18 with TRBJ2-7; 11 bases are a match to TRBD1. Germline V CDR1 and CDR2: KGHSH, LQKENI. CDR3 length equals 14 residues. V was clipped by 6 bases and J by 6 bases; unmatched bases: 7. CDR3 sequence: CASSRGQGAPEQYF. The CDR3 DNA is TGTGCCAGCTCCCGTGGACAGGGGGCACCCGAGCAGTACTTC.

V and J are TRBV10-3 and TRBJ2-5; 7 nucleotides match TRBD1. The V gene's germline CDR1 is ENHRY and CDR2 SYGVKD. The CDR3 spans 14 residues. V shed 7 bases and J 5 bases; nucleotides not matched to a gene: 10. CDR3 sequence (DNA): TGTGCCATCACCCCAGACAGGGCAGGGGAGACCCAGTACTTC. It yields the protein CAITPDRAGETQYF.

The chain couples TRBV5-1 to TRBJ2-3, with 8 bases aligning to TRBD2. V lost 0 bases, J lost 5 bases, and 2 bases stayed unmatched. Germline V gene data show CDR1 as SGHRS and CDR2 as YFSETQ. The CDR3 runs to 14 residues. The CDR3 DNA sequence: TGCGCCAGCAGCTTGGCCACTAGCGGAGATACGCAGTATTTT. Translating gives CASSLATSGDTQYF.

V usage is TRBV5-6 and J usage is TRBJ2-7; tentatively, D is TRBD1 (6 bases). With 0 bases removed from V and 5 bases from J, the gap between germline ends came to 15 bases. CDR3 size: 15 residues. Looked up from germline, CDR1 is SGHDT and CDR2 is YYEEEE. CDR3: CASSLGGRLVDEQYF. CDR3 nucleotides: TGTGCCAGCAGCTTGGGGGGGCGGTTGGTCGACGAGCAGTACTTC.

This clone has just one count. The chain links TRBV20-1 to TRBJ2-5, with D perhaps matching TRBD1 (6 bases). Germline loops: CDR1 DFQATT, CDR2 SNEGSKA (reference sequence). Trimming left V 3 bases short and J 0 bases short, with 14 bases between. This CDR3 spans 15 amino acids. The CDR3 sequence: CSASGDKRYQETQYF. DNA of the CDR3: TGCAGTGCTAGTGGGGACAAAAGGTACCAAGAGACCCAGTACTTC.

CDR3 sequence (DNA): TGTGCCAGCAGCTTCCAGGGTATTTCTGGGGCCAACGTCCTGACTTTC. It encodes CASSFQGISGANVLTF. This chain connects TRBV7-6 to TRBJ2-6; D is possibly TRBD1 (5 bases). Germline CDR1 reads SGHVS; CDR2 reads FNYEAQ. The CDR3 is 16 amino acids. Trimming removed 3 bases at V and 1 base at J, with 10 bases between.

The chain uses TRBV10-3 and TRBJ1-5, with 8 bases identical to TRBD1. The junction had 12 bases not matched to a gene; V was cut back by 4 bases and J by 7 bases. Germline V gives CDR1 ENHRY, CDR2 SYGVKD. The CDR3 extends over 16 amino acids. The CDR3 reads CAISGSGQGRNQPQHF. The CDR3 DNA reads TGTGCCATCAGTGGTTCCGGACAGGGAAGGAACCAGCCCCAGCATTTT.

The chain employs TRBV29-1 and TRBJ1-2; 9 nucleotides agree with TRBD1. Germline CDR1 and CDR2: SQVTM and ANQGSEA. This CDR3 spans 13 amino acids. With V trimmed by 6 bases and J by 5 bases, 7 bases remained unmatched. CDR3 in DNA: TGCAGCGTCGGACAGGGGCTGGAGTATGGCTACACCTTC. This gives the protein CSVGQGLEYGYTF.

The J gene is TRBJ1-4, the V gene TRBV27; TRBD1 is a possible D gene (6 bases). Trimming shortened V by 4 bases and J by 4 bases, and 13 bases separated the two germline ends. The CDR3 covers 15 residues. Germline assignment: CDR1 MNHEY and CDR2 SMNVEV (reference sequence). The CDR3 region is CASSSWGGFNEKLFF. CDR3 nucleotide sequence: TGTGCCAGCAGTTCGTGGGGGGGCTTTAATGAAAAACTGTTTTTT.

The chain recombines TRBV7-9 with TRBJ1-4; TRBD1 aligns across 8 bases. CDR1 SEHNR and CDR2 FQNEAQ come from the germline V gene (reference sequence). This CDR3 is built from 14 residues. With V trimmed by 5 bases and J by 5 bases, 4 bases remained unmatched. The CDR3 is CASSRGQVNEKLFF. In nucleotides, the CDR3 is TGTGCCAGCAGCAGGGGACAGGTCAATGAAAAACTGTTTTTT.

The table lists this clone with a few counts. The J gene is TRBJ1-1, the V gene TRBV9, with TRBD1 matching 9 bases. CDR3 length: 13 amino acids. The V segment lost 0 bases and the J segment 8 bases; nucleotides outside the gene matches: 2. The germline V gene encodes CDR1 SGDLS and CDR2 YYNGEE. The CDR3 DNA reads as TGTGCCAGCAGCGTAGAAGGGACAGGGGAAGCTTTCTTT. Amino acids: CASSVEGTGEAFF.

This chain links TRBV6-1 with TRBJ2-2; 7 nucleotides line up with TRBD2. This CDR3 has 15 residues. Germline loops: CDR1 MNHNS, CDR2 SASEGT. The trim removed 1 base at V and 5 bases at J, leaving 4 bases unmatched. CDR3 loop: CASSEVGGGTGELFF. CDR3 nucleotide sequence: TGTGCCAGCAGTGAAGTTGGGGGGGGTACCGGGGAGCTGTTTTTT.

V gene TRBV5-1 combines with J gene TRBJ2-2; D uncertain. This CDR3 region has 14 residues. Germline assignment: CDR1 SGHRS and CDR2 YFSETQ. Trimming cost V 6 bases and J 1 base, with 10 bases left between them. For the CDR3, the DNA is TGCGCCAGCAAGAAAACACAGAACACCGGGGAGCTGTTTTTT. Translating gives CASKKTQNTGELFF.

V gene TRBV15 combines with J gene TRBJ1-2, with a weak D call TRBD1 (5 bases). V lost 1 base to trimming and J lost 7 bases, with 13 bases between them. Germline CDR1 and CDR2: LNHNV and YYDKDF (reference sequence). The CDR3 consists of 14 residues. As DNA, the CDR3 is TGTGCCACCAGCAGAGTGGAGGGGTTAGCTGGCTACACCTTC. Translating gives CATSRVEGLAGYTF.

The chain combines TRBV7-3 with TRBJ2-3, with 13 bases that match TRBD2. The CDR3 totals 16 residues. In germline, CDR1 is SGHTA, CDR2 FQGTGA. The V gene end was trimmed by 5 bases and the J gene end by 1 base; junction bases not matched to a gene: 3. The CDR3, as DNA: TGTGCCAGCAGCGCACTAGCGGGGGGGCGCACAGATACGCAGTATTTT. Its translation is CASSALAGGRTDTQYF. The full variable domain, with the rest looked up from reference TRBV7-3 and TRBJ2-3, is GAGVSQTPSNKVTEKGKYVELRCDPISGHTALYWYRQSLGQGPEFLIYFQGTGAADDSGLPNDRFFAVRPEGSVSTLKIQRTERGDSAVYLCASSALAGGRTDTQYFGPGTRLTVL.

The gene calls are TRBV6-6 and TRBJ1-1; D remains unclear. Germline values: CDR1 MNHNY, CDR2 SVGAGI (reference sequence). Between the trimmed V and J ends, which lost 5 bases and 3 bases, there was a span of 13 bases. There are 14 residues in the CDR3. The DNA of the CDR3 is TGTGCCAGCAGTGCCACCTTGAGGGACACTGAAGCTTTCTTT. This encodes CASSATLRDTEAFF.